This paragraph reports one TCR beta chain. What it binds is unknown. The germline gives CDR1 SQVTM, CDR2 ANQGSEA. V dropped 3 bases and J dropped 6 bases, with 9 bases sitting between them. This CDR3 has 12 amino acids. The data were taken from a study of CD8 T cells in ankylosing spondylitis. Researchers built TCR beta libraries using quantitative 5'-RACE with molecular barcodes. Using its own MiXCR run on the 5' RACE reads, TCRdb lists one record per CDR3 protein. The table includes approximately 180,000 distinct CDR3 sequences, about 20% detected once. Whole-study findings and limits: Researchers report that disease-linked clones proved CD8+ and relatively rare in peripheral blood. About 8 highly homologous variants made up a TCR beta motif, and this motif appeared characteristic of ankylosing spondylitis blood.

The receptor comes from a male donor under 35 with ankylosing spondylitis or in good health (not recorded which). Material for sequencing was blood, either unsorted or a sorted T cell fraction (not recorded which). This chain connects TRBV29-1 to TRBJ2-1; D call uncertain. In nucleotides, the CDR3 is TGCAGCGTTGACGCTGAAGTCAATGAGCAGTTCTTC. Protein product: CSVDAEVNEQFF.